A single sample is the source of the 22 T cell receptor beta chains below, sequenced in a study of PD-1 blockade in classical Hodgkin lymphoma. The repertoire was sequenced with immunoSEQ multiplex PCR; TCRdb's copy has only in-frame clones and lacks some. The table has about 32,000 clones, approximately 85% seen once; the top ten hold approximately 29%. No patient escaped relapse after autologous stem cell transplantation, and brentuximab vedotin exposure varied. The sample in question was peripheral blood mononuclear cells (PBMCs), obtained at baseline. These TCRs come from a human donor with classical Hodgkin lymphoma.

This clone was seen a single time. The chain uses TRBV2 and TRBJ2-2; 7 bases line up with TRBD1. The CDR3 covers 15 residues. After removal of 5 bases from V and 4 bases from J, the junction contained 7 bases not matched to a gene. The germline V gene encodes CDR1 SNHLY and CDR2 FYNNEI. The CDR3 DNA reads TGTGCCAGCAGTTCGCGACAGGGTAGCACCGGGGAGCTGTTTTTT. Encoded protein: CASSSRQGSTGELFF.

This CDR3 reads CASTIGGIQETQYF. The CDR3 coding sequence is TGTGCCAGCACCATAGGGGGGATCCAAGAGACCCAGTACTTC. The chain recombines TRBV7-2 with TRBJ2-5; D may match TRBD1 or TRBD2 (6 bases each). V lost 7 bases, J lost 1 base, and 13 bases lay in between. The CDR3 has 14 residues. Germline loops: CDR1 SGHTA, CDR2 FQGNSA.

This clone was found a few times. The CDR3 sequence: CASSYGGGNQPQHF. Here the CDR3 DNA reads TGTGCCAGCAGTTATGGGGGAGGGAACCAGCCCCAGCATTTT. The J gene is TRBJ1-5, the V gene TRBV6-6; perhaps TRBD1 as D (5 bases). The CDR3 has 14 amino acids. Trimming removed 3 bases at V and 7 bases at J, with 13 bases between. CDR1 and CDR2 from the germline V gene are MNHNY and SVGAGI (reference sequence).

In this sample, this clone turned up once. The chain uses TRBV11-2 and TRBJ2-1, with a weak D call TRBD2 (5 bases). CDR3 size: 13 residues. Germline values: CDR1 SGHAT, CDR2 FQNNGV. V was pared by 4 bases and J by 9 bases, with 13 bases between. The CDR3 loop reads CASSSSTSGEQFF. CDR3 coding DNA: TGTGCCAGCAGCTCCTCAACTAGTGGTGAGCAGTTCTTC.

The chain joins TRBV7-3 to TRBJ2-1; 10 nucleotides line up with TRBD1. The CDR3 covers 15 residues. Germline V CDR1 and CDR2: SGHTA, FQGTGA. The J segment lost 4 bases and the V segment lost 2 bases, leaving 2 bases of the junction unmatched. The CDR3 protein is CASSLEGQGYNEQFF. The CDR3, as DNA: TGTGCCAGCAGCTTAGAGGGACAGGGGTACAATGAGCAGTTCTTC.

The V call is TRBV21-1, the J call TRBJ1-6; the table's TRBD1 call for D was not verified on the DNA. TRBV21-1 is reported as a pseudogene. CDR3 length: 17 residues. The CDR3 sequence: CASSKGGGQGRYSPLHF. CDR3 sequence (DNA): TGTGCCAGCAGCAAAGGAGGGGGACAGGGAAGGTATTCACCCCTCCACTTT.

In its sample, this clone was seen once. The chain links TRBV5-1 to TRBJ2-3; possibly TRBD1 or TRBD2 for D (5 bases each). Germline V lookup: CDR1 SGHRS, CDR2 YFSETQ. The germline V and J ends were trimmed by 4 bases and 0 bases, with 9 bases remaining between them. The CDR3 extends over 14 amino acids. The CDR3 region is CASSRDRSTDTQYF. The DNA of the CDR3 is TGCGCCAGCAGCCGGGACCGTAGCACAGATACGCAGTATTTT. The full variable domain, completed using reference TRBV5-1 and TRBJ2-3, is KAGVTQTPRYLIKTRGQQVTLSCSPISGHRSVSWYQQTPGQGLQFLFEYFSETQRNKGNFPGRFSGRQFSNSRSEMNVSTLELGDSALYLCASSRDRSTDTQYFGPGTRLTVL.

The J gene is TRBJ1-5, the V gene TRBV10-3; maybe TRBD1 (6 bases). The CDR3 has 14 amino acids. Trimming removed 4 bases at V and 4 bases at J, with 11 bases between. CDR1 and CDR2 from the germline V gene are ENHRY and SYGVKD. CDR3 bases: TGTGCCATCAGTGCCGGGGGCGCGAATCAGCCCCAGCATTTT. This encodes CAISAGGANQPQHF.

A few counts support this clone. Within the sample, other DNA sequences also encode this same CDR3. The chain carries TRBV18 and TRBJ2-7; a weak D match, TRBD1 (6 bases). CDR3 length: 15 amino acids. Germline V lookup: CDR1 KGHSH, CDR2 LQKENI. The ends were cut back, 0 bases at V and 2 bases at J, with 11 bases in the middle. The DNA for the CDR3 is TGTGCCAGCTCACCACCGGCAGGGGCCGCCTACGAGCAGTACTTC. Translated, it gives CASSPPAGAAYEQYF. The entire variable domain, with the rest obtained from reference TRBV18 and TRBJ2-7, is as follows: NAGVMQNPRHLVRRRGQEARLRCSPMKGHSHVYWYRQLPEEGLKFMVYLQKENIIDESGMPKERFSAEFPKEGPSILRIQQVVRGDSAAYFCASSPPAGAAYEQYFGPGTRLTVT.

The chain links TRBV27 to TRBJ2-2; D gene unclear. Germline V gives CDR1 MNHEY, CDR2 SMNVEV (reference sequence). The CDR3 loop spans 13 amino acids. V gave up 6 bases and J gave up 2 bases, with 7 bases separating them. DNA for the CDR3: TGTGCCAGCAGCTCAACCAACACCGGGGAGCTGTTTTTT. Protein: CASSSTNTGELFF.

Here the CDR3 reads CASSPLRGNGETQYF. The CDR3 nucleotides are TGTGCCAGCTCACCCCTGAGGGGGAATGGAGAGACCCAGTACTTC. The chain recombines TRBV18 with TRBJ2-5; D is perhaps TRBD1 (6 bases). Germline V gene sequence: CDR1 KGHSH, CDR2 LQKENI. This CDR3 has 15 residues. V lost 3 bases to trimming and J lost 4 bases, with 15 bases between them.

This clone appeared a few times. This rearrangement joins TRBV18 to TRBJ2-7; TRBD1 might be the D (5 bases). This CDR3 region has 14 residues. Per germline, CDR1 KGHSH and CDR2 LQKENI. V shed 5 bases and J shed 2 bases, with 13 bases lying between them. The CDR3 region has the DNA TGTGCCAGCTCATCCTTTAGGGGCCCCTACGAGCAGTACTTC. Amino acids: CASSSFRGPYEQYF.

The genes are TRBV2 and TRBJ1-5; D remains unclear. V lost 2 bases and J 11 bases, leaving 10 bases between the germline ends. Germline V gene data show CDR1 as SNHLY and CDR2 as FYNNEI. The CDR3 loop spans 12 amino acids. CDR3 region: CASSENVRTQHF. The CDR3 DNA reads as TGTGCCAGCAGTGAAAATGTAAGGACCCAGCATTTT. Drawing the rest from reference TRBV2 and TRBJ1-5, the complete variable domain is EPEVTQTPSHQVTQMGQEVILRCVPISNHLYFYWYRQILGQKVEFLVSFYNNEISEKSEIFDDQFSVERPDGSNFTLKIRSTKLEDSAMYFCASSENVRTQHFGDGTRLSIL.

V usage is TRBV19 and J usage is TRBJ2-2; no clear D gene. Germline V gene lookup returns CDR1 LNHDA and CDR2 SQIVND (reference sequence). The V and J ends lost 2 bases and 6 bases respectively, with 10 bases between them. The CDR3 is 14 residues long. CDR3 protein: CASSIRTGSGELFF. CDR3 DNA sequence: TGTGCCAGTAGTATAAGAACGGGTTCCGGGGAGCTGTTTTTT.

CDR3 sequence: CASSLDFKGGYTF. The DNA of the CDR3 is TGTGCCAGCAGCTTGGATTTTAAGGGGGGCTACACCTTC. The V and J genes are TRBV7-2 and TRBJ1-2; D might be TRBD1 (5 bases). The CDR3 is 13 amino acids. V dropped 3 bases and J dropped 8 bases, with 13 bases sitting between them. Germline values: CDR1 SGHTA, CDR2 FQGNSA.

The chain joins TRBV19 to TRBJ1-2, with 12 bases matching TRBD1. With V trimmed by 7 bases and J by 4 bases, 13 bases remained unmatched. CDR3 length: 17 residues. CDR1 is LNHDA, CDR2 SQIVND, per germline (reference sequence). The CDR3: CASNSPGQGAWGYGYTF. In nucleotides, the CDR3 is TGTGCCAGTAATTCGCCGGGACAGGGGGCTTGGGGCTATGGCTACACCTTC.

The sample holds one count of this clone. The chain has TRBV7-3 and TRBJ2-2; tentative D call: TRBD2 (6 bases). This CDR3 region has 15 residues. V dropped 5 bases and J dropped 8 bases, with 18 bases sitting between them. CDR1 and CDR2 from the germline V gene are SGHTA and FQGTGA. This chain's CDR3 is CASSRPGGNYGELFF. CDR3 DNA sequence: TGTGCCAGCAGCCGCCCTGGGGGGAATTATGGGGAGCTGTTTTTT.

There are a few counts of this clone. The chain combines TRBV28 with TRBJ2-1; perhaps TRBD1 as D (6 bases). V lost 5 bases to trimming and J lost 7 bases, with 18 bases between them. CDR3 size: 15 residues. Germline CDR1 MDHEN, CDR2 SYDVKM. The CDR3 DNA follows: TGTGCCAGCAGTGTAGTACAGGGAGAAAGGAATGAGCAGTTCTTC. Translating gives CASSVVQGERNEQFF.

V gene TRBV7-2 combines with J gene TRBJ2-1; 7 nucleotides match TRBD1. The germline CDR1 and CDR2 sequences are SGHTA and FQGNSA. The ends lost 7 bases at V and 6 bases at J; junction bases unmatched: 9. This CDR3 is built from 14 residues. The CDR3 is CASKPGGMGNEQFF. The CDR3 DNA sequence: TGTGCCAGCAAGCCAGGGGGTATGGGCAATGAGCAGTTCTTC. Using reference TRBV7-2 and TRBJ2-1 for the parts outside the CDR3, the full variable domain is GAGVSQSPSNKVTEKGKDVELRCDPISGHTALYWYRQSLGQGLEFLIYFQGNSAPDKSGLPSDRFSAERTGGSVSTLTIQRTQQEDSAVYLCASKPGGMGNEQFFGPGTRLTVL.

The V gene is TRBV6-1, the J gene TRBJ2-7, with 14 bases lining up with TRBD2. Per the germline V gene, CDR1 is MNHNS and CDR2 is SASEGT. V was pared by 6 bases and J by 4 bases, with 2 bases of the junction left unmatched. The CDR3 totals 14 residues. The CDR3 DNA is TGTGCCAGCAGAGGACTAGCGGGGGGTTACGAGCAGTACTTC. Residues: CASRGLAGGYEQYF.

Here the CDR3 reads CATRGGPLNTEAFF. Written as DNA, the CDR3 is TGCGCCACTCGGGGTGGGCCTCTGAACACTGAAGCTTTCTTT. The chain has TRBV10-2 and TRBJ1-1; D is undetermined. V dropped 10 bases and J dropped 0 bases, with 15 bases sitting between them. The CDR3 has 14 amino acids. Germline V CDR1 and CDR2: WSHSY, SAAADI.

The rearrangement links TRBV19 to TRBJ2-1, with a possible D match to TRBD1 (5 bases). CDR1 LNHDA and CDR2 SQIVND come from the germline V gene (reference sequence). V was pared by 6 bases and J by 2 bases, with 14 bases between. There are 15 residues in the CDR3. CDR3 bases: TGTGCCAGTAGCGTCAGGGATGTTCCCTACAATGAGCAGTTCTTC. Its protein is CASSVRDVPYNEQFF.